This paragraph reports one T cell receptor beta chain. Libraries were prepared by immunoSEQ multiplex PCR; TCRdb keeps only in-frame clonotypes and omits some of them. The sample lists a few hundred thousand clones, under 90% occurring once. Germline values: CDR1 SGHRS, CDR2 YFSETQ. V was pared by 0 bases and J by 6 bases, with 4 bases of the junction left unmatched. The CDR3 length is 15 residues. The data are from a study of blood T cell repertoires in COVID-19. Specimen: peripheral blood. V and J are TRBV5-1 and TRBJ2-3; 10 bases are a match to TRBD1. This receptor was taken from a woman in her 30s with COVID-19, enrolled during active disease. The CDR3 sequence: CASSLGGTGADTQYF. The CDR3 DNA is TGCGCCAGCAGCTTGGGGGGGACAGGGGCCGATACGCAGTATTTT.